This T cell receptor beta chain appears in the sequencing data of a study of blood T cell repertoires in COVID-19. Using immunoSEQ multiplex PCR, the repertoire was profiled, and TCRdb retains in-frame clones only, with some absent. The table records 130,000 or so clones, about 77% of them present only once. V dropped 4 bases and J dropped 7; count of bases not matched to a gene: 6. Germline V gene lookup returns CDR1 LNHDA and CDR2 SQIVND (reference sequence). This CDR3 comprises 14 residues. The specimen sequenced was peripheral blood. This chain joins TRBV19 and TRBJ2-2; TRBD1 matches 7 bases. The receptor comes from a human donor in a cohort sampled during active COVID-19. The CDR3 protein is CASSTRGTYGELFF. The CDR3 DNA reads TGTGCCAGTAGTACCAGGGGGACGTACGGGGAGCTGTTTTTT.